The source of this TCR beta chain is a study of T cells in Graves' hyperthyroidism and ophthalmopathy. Study-wide findings and caveats: Through a model of 13 V-J features, ophthalmopathy was separated from stable hyperthyroidism. Most thyroid clonotypes expanded above 0.001 were also detected in blood.

Disease duration under 2 months; hyperthyroidism patients were aged 18 to 65. Orbital computed tomography, thyroid ultrasound, serum thyroxine and TRAb, and clinical symptoms together informed the diagnoses. What was amplified from RNA transcripts were TCR beta CDR3 regions. First-round RT-PCR of the TCR CDR3 relied on the HTBI primer set. TCRdb fed the multiplex PCR reads into MiXCR, producing one record per CDR3 protein. The table includes around 350,000 distinct CDR3 sequences, 15% to 20% detected once. This clonotype was recorded once. Its antigen is unidentified. At one end the junction does not follow the germline gene, possibly because of a read error. Looked up from germline, CDR1 is MDHEN and CDR2 is SYDVKM. This CDR3 is 14 amino acids long.

The sample taken for sequencing was blood. The sequence was obtained from a woman between 18 and 29 years old with Graves' hyperthyroidism. The V call is TRBV28, the J call TRBJ2-5; no definite D call. In nucleotides, the CDR3 is TGTGCCATCAGTGGGAAGGGTCATCAAGAGACCCAGTACTTC. It yields the protein CAISGKGHQETQYF.